The 13 T cell receptor beta chains given below trace back to one sample, sequenced in a study of esophageal squamous cell carcinoma under preoperative chemotherapy. Time point in this sample: before preoperative PTX-NDP chemotherapy. MiXCR was run by TCRdb on the PCR reads, yielding one entry per CDR3 protein. The profile shows about 16,000 distinct CDR3 sequences, 40% to 55% of them singletons. Sample collection occurred from a patient given preoperative chemotherapy. These receptors were taken from a human donor with esophageal squamous cell carcinoma. The donor label of this sample is uncertain.

The V gene is TRBV5-1, the J gene TRBJ2-3; 7 bases agree with TRBD1. From germline, CDR1 is SGHRS and CDR2 YFSETQ. Trimming took 4 bases from V and 2 from J; bases not matched to a gene: 7. This CDR3 region has 15 residues. The CDR3 coding sequence is TGCGCCAGCAGCGCCCCGGGACAGACCACAGATACGCAGTATTTT. Translated, it gives CASSAPGQTTDTQYF.

This rearrangement joins TRBV20-1 to TRBJ2-5; D may be TRBD1 or TRBD2 (5 bases each). The assigned J gene may be wrong: the sequence end matches TRBJ2-7 better. Germline CDR1 is DFQATT and CDR2 is SNEGSKA (reference sequence). This CDR3 comprises 12 residues. The CDR3 bases are TGCAGTGCTAGTGGGACGAACTACGAGCAGTACTTC. Protein sequence: CSASGTNYEQYF.

J is TRBJ2-5 and V is TRBV19; 9 nucleotides line up with TRBD2. CDR1 and CDR2 (germline): LNHDA, SQIVND (reference sequence). The CDR3 is 14 amino acids. The V segment lost 4 bases and the J segment 11 bases; nucleotides outside the gene matches: 11. The CDR3 region is CASSKLAGRGEQYF. The CDR3 bases are TGTGCCAGTAGTAAGCTAGCGGGACGGGGTGAGCAGTACTTC.

Notes on this clonotype: One end of the junction is discordant with germline, which a read error may explain. The chain carries TRBV6-1 and TRBJ2-3, with D perhaps matching TRBD1 (5 bases). Germline-derived CDR1 and CDR2 are MNHNS and SASEGT. The CDR3 length is 15 residues. The CDR3 reads CASSEVRRGEDTQYF. Here the CDR3 DNA reads TGTGCCAGCAGTGAAGTTCGTAGGGGTGAAGACACGCAGTATTTC.

Of note for this clonotype: The junction shows a germline mismatch at one end, possibly a read error. This CDR3 reads CASSAGPGAVDQKTQYF. In nucleotides, the CDR3 is TGTGCCAGTAGCGCGGGGCCCGGCGCCGTTGACCAAAAGACCCAGTACTTC. This sequence joins TRBV7-2 and TRBJ2-4, with D perhaps TRBD2 (6 bases). The assigned J gene may be wrong: the sequence end matches TRBJ2-5 better. This CDR3 is 17 amino acids long. The germline gives CDR1 SGHTA, CDR2 FQGNSA.

The chain's CDR3 is CASSTTAGSSAEQFF. CDR3 nucleotide sequence: TGTGCCAGCAGCACGACGGCAGGGAGTTCCGCCGAGCAGTTCTTC. This chain joins TRBV5-5 and TRBJ2-1; either TRBD1 or TRBD2 may fit D (5 bases each). The CDR3 has 15 residues. The V end was cut by 4 bases, the J end by 10 bases, with 21 bases between. Germline CDR1 and CDR2: SGHKS and YYEKEE (reference sequence).

By frequency in the sample, this clonotype is medium-sized (0.01 to 0.1%). This chain uses TRBV7-8 with TRBJ2-7; 7 bases map to TRBD2. Germline values: CDR1 SGHVS, CDR2 FQNEAQ. The CDR3 loop spans 16 amino acids. The ends lost 5 bases at V and 0 bases at J; junction bases unmatched: 10. CDR3 amino acids: CASSPGRGRSSYEQYF. CDR3 bases: TGTGCCAGCAGCCCTGGGCGGGGGAGAAGCTCCTACGAGCAGTACTTC.

Remarks on this clonotype: The conserved final phenylalanine or tryptophan is absent from the CDR3, which likely points to a read error. The DNA is omitted, as the CDR3 cannot be located on it reliably, and the CDR3 follows TCRdb's listing. This chain connects TRBV7-8 to TRBJ2-5; the tabulated D call, TRBD2, remains unverified against the DNA. Germline CDR1 SGHVS, CDR2 FQNEAQ. Ends included, the CDR3 has 15 residues. The CDR3 loop reads CASSLTSGYQETQLS.

CDR3 sequence: CASGVGHPDTQYF. The CDR3 region has the DNA TGTGCCAGCGGCGTCGGGCACCCAGATACCCAGTACTTC. The chain combines TRBV7-2 with TRBJ2-5, with no clear D. Deletions cut 8 bases from V and 8 bases from J, with 18 bases between. This CDR3 spans 13 amino acids. Germline values: CDR1 SGHTA, CDR2 FQGNSA.

The genes are TRBV5-1 and TRBJ2-1; 16 positions agree with TRBD2. The CDR3 spans 16 residues. Germline V lookup: CDR1 SGHRS, CDR2 YFSETQ. V was pared by 1 base and J by 9 bases, with 4 bases of the junction left unmatched. This CDR3 is CASSLLGTSGRVEQFF. CDR3 DNA: TGCGCCAGCAGCTTGTTAGGGACTAGCGGGAGGGTTGAGCAGTTCTTC. Based on the CDR3 plus reference TRBV5-1 and TRBJ2-1, the full variable domain is KAGVTQTPRYLIKTRGQQVTLSCSPISGHRSVSWYQQTPGQGLQFLFEYFSETQRNKGNFPGRFSGRQFSNSRSEMNVSTLELGDSALYLCASSLLGTSGRVEQFFGPGTRLTVL.

Comment on this clonotype: The germline gene is not matched at one end of the junction; a read error may be the cause. CDR3 region: CASSLGMGPGNAETLSF. CDR3 coding DNA: TGTGCCAGCAGCTTAGGAATGGGACCCGGGAACGCAGAGACCCTGTCTTTC. This chain connects TRBV7-2 to TRBJ2-5, with D tentatively TRBD1 or TRBD2 (5 bases each). Germline CDR1 and CDR2: SGHTA and FQGNSA. This CDR3 spans 17 amino acids.

Of note for this clonotype: The CDR3 ends on some other residue instead of the conserved phenylalanine or tryptophan, so this is likely a read error. The limits of the CDR3 on the DNA are not certain, so only TCRdb's listed CDR3 is given. The chain recombines TRBV7-9 with TRBJ2-5; TRBD1, as called in the table, went unchecked against the DNA. The CDR3 comprises 11 residues, both ends counted. Germline CDR1 reads SEHNR; CDR2 reads FQNEAQ (reference sequence). The CDR3 sequence is CASGGGETQLS.

The rearrangement uses TRBV7-2 and TRBJ2-4; weak D call: TRBD1 (6 bases). CDR3 length: 17 residues. The V gene lost 3 bases and the J gene lost 12 bases, with 27 bases spanning the gap. CDR1 and CDR2 (germline): SGHTA, FQGNSA. The CDR3 here is CASSLGLGGRAQETQYF. The CDR3 nucleotides read TGTGCCAGCAGCTTGGGGCTTGGGGGCCGTGCCCAAGAGACTCAGTACTTC.